Sequencing of this T cell receptor (beta chain) was carried out in a study of T cells in pancreatic ductal adenocarcinoma. Overall study findings and caveats: Tumor samples had fewer productive templates and about 8-fold fewer unique clonotypes than blood. Tumors hold more CD45RO+ effector T cells, which may bias toward lower diversity. Blood clonality (approximately 0.07) did not differ significantly from tumor (about 0.11).

Assay: immunoSEQ multiplex PCR; the TCRdb copy retains only in-frame clones and omits some. Seen here are fewer than 20,000 clones, around nine tenths observed once, and the top ten hold 15% to 20%. Selected pancreatic ductal adenocarcinoma patients had undergone surgery without neoadjuvant therapy. Of note for this clone: Antigen specificity is unknown.

The CDR3 totals 15 residues. The germline CDR1 and CDR2 sequences are MGHRA and YSYEKL. V trimming: 1 base; J trimming: 7 bases; junction bases outside the gene matches: 4. Sample: PBMCs. This TCR came from a human donor with pancreatic ductal adenocarcinoma. The rearrangement uses TRBV4-1 and TRBJ1-6, with 7 positions matching TRBD1. CDR3 sequence (DNA): TGCGCCAGCAGCCAAGGGGCAGGGGGGAATTCACCCCTCCACTTT. It specifies CASSQGAGGNSPLHF.